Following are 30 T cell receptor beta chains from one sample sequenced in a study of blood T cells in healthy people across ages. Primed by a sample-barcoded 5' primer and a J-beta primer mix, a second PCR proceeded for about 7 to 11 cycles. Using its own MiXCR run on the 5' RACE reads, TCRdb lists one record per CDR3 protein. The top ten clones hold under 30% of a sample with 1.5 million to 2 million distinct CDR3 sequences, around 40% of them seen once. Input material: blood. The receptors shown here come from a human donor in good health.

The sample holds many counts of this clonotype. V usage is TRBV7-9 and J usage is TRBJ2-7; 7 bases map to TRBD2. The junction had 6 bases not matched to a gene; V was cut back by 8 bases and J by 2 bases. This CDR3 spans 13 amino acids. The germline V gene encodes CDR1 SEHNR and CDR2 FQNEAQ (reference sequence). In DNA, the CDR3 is TGTGCCAGCCGATCGGGGGGTACCTACGAGCAGTACTTC. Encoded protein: CASRSGGTYEQYF.

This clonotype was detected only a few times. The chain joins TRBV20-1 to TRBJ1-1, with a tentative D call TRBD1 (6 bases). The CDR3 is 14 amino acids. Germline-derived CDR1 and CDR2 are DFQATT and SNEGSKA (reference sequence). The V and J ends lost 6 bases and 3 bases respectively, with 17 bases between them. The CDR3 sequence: CSALPGTPYTEAFF. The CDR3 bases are TGCAGTGCCCTACCCGGGACACCCTACACTGAAGCTTTCTTT.

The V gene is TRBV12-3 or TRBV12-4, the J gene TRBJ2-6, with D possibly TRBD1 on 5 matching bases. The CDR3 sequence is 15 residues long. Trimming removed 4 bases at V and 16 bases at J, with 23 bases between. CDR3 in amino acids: CASSYGFSGANALTF. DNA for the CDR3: TGTGCCAGCAGTTATGGGTTCTCTGGGGCCAACGCTCTGACTTTC.

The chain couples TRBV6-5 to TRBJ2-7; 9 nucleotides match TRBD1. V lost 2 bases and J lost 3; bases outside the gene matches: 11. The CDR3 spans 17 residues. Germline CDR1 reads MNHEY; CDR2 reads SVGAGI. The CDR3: CASSYAYDRGIIYEQYF. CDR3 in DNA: TGTGCCAGCAGTTACGCCTACGACAGGGGGATTATCTACGAGCAGTACTTC.

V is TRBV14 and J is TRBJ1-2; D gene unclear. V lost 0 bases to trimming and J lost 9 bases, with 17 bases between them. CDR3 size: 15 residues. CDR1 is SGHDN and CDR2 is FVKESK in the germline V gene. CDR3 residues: CASSQDRRISGSYTF. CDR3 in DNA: TGTGCCAGCAGCCAAGATAGAAGAATAAGTGGGAGCTACACCTTC.

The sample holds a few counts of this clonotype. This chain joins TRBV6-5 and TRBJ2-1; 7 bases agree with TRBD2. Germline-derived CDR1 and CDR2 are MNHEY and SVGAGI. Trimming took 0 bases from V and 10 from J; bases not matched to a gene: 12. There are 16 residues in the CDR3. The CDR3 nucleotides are TGTGCCAGCAGTTACTCGAGCGGGACCCCCCGGTTCGAGCAGTTCTTC. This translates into CASSYSSGTPRFEQFF.

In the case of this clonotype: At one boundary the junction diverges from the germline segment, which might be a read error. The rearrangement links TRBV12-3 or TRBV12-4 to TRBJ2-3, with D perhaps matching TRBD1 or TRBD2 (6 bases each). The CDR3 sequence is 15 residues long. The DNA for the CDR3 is TGTGCCAGCAATTTGAGGGGGGAGGCCACAGATACGCAGGATTTT. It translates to CASNLRGEATDTQDF.

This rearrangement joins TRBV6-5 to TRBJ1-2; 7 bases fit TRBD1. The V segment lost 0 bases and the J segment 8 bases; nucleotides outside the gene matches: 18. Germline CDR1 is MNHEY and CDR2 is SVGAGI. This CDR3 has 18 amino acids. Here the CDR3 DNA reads TGTGCCAGCAGTTACTCTAAGGGGGCGCAAGAGATAGAGGGGGGCTACACCTTC. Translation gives CASSYSKGAQEIEGGYTF.

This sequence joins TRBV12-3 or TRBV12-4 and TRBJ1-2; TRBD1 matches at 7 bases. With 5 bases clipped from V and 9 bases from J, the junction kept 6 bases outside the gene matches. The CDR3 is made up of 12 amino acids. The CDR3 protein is CASSRQGPRYTF. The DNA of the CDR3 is TGTGCCAGCAGTCGACAGGGCCCTCGCTACACCTTC.

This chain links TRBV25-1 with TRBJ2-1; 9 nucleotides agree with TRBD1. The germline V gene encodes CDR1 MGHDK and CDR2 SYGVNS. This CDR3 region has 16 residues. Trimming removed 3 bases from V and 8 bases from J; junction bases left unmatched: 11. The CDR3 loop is CASSDPRGQGVYEQFF. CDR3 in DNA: TGTGCCAGCAGTGACCCAAGGGGACAGGGTGTCTATGAGCAGTTCTTC. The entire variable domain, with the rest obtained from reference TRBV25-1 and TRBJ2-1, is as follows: EADIYQTPRYLVIGTGKKITLECSQTMGHDKMYWYQQDPGMELHLIHYSYGVNSTEKGDLSSESTVSRIRTEHFPLTLESARPSHTSQYLCASSDPRGQGVYEQFFGPGTRLTVL.

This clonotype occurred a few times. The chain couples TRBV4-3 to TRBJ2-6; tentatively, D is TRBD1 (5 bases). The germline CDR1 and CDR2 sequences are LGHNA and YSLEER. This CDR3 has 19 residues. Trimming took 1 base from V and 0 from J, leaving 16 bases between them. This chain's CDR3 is CASSQGPQGTLSGANVLTF. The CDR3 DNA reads TGCGCCAGCAGCCAAGGACCCCAGGGAACCCTCTCTGGGGCCAACGTCCTGACTTTC.

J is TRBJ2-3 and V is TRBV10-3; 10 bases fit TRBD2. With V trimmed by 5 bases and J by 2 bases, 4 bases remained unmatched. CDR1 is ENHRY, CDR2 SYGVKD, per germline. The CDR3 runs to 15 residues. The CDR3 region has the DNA TGTGCCATCAGTTCAGCGGGGGGGACCACAGATACGCAGTATTTT. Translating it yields CAISSAGGTTDTQYF.

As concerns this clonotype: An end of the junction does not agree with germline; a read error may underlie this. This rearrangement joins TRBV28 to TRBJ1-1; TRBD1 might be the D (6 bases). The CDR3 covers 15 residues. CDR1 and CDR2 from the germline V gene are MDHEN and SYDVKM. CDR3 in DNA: TGTGCCAGCACTTTAGCAGACAGGAGGAACACTGAAGCTTTCTTT. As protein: CASTLADRRNTEAFF.

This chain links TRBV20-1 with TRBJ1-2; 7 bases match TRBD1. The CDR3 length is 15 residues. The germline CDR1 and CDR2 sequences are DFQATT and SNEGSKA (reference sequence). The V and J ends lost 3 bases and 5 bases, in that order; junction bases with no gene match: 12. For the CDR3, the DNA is TGCAGTGCTAGGCTGGGTGACAGGGTTATATATGGCTACACCTTC. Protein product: CSARLGDRVIYGYTF.

CDR3 protein: CASRYRSYNEQYF. CDR3 DNA: TGTGCCAGCAGGTATCGCAGCTACAATGAGCAGTACTTC. The chain recombines TRBV6-2 or TRBV6-3 with TRBJ2-1; D gene ambiguous. The DNA end is more similar to TRBJ2-7, so the J call may be wrong. Germline CDR1 is MNHEY and CDR2 is SVGEGT. There are 13 residues in the CDR3.

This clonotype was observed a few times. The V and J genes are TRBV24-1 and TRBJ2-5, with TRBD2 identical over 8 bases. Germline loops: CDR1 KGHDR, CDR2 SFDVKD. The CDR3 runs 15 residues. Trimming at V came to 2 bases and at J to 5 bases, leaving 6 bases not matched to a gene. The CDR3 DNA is TGTGCCACCAGTGATTCTAGCGGGTCTAGGGAGACCCAGTACTTC. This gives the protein CATSDSSGSRETQYF.

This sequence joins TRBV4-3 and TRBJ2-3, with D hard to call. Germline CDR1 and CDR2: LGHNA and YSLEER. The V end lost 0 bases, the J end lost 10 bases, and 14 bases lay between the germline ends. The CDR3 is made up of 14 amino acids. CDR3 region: CASSQDRGGRAQYF. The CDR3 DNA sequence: TGCGCCAGCAGCCAAGATAGAGGTGGACGGGCGCAGTATTTT.

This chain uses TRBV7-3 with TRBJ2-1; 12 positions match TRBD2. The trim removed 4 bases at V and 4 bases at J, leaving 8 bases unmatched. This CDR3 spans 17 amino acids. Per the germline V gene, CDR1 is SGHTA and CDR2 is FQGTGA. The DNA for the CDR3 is TGTGCCAGCAGCTCCGAGACGACTAGCGGGGGTTACAATGAGCAGTTCTTC. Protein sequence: CASSSETTSGGYNEQFF. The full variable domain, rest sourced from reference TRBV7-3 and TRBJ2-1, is GAGVSQTPSNKVTEKGKYVELRCDPISGHTALYWYRQSLGQGPEFLIYFQGTGAADDSGLPNDRFFAVRPEGSVSTLKIQRTERGDSAVYLCASSSETTSGGYNEQFFGPGTRLTVL.

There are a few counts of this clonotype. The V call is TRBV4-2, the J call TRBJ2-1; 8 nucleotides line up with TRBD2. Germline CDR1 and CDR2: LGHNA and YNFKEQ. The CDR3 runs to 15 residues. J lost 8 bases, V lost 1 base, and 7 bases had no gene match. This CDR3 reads CASSQAGGRPDEQFF. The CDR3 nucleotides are TGTGCCAGCAGCCAAGCGGGGGGGCGTCCGGATGAGCAGTTCTTC.

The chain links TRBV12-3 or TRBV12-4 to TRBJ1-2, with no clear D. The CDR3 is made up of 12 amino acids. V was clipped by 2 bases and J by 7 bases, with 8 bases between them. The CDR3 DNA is TGTGCCAGCAGTTTATCCCCCTCTGGCTACACCTTC. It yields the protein CASSLSPSGYTF.

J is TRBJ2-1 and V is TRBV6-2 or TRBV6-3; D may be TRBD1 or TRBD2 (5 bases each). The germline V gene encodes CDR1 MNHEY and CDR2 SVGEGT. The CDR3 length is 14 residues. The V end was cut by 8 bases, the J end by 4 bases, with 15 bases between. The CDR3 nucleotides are TGTGCCAGCTGCCACCGGGGCCAGTACAATGAGCAGTTCTTC. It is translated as CASCHRGQYNEQFF.

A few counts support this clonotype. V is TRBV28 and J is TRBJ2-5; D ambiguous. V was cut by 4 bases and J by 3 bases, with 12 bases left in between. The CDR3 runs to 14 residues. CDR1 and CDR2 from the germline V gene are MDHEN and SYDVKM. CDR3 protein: CASSWEGGEETQYF. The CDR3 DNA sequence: TGTGCCAGCAGTTGGGAAGGCGGAGAAGAGACCCAGTACTTC.

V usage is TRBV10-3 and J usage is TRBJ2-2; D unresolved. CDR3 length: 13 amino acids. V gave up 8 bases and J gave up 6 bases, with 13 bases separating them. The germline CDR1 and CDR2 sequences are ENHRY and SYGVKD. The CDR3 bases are TGTGCCATCGCCAACGGATGGCCCGGGGAGCTGTTTTTT. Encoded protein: CAIANGWPGELFF.

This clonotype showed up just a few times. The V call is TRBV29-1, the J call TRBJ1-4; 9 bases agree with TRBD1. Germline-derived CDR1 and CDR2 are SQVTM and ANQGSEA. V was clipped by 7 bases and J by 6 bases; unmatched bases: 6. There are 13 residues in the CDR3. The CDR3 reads CSGATGGYEKLFF. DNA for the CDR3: TGCAGCGGGGCGACAGGGGGGTATGAAAAACTGTTTTTT.

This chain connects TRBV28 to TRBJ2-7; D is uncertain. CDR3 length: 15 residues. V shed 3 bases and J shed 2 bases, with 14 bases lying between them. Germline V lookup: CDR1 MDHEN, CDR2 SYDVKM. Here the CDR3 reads CASSFTALLTYEQYF. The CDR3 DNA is TGTGCCAGCAGTTTTACGGCACTATTGACCTACGAGCAGTACTTC.

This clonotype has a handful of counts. CDR3 amino acids: CSASSGGVLAKNIQYF. CDR3 bases: TGCAGTGCTAGTTCGGGGGGCGTACTAGCCAAAAACATTCAGTACTTC. The chain couples TRBV20-1 to TRBJ2-4, with D perhaps TRBD2 (7 bases). The CDR3 runs 16 residues. Germline CDR1 reads DFQATT; CDR2 reads SNEGSKA (reference sequence). Trimming stripped 3 bases from V and 0 bases from J, with 15 bases between.

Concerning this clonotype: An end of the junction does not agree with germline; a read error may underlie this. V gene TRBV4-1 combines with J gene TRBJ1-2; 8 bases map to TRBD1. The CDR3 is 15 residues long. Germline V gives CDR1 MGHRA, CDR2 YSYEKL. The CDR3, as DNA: TGCGCCAGCAGCCTTATGACAGGGGATGACTATGGCCACACCTTC. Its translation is CASSLMTGDDYGHTF.

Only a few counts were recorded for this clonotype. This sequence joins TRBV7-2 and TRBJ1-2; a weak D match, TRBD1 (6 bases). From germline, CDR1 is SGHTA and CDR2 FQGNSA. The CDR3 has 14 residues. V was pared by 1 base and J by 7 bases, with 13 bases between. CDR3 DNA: TGTGCCAGCAGCTTAGTGGCAGGGGTCGGTGGCTACACCTTC. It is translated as CASSLVAGVGGYTF.

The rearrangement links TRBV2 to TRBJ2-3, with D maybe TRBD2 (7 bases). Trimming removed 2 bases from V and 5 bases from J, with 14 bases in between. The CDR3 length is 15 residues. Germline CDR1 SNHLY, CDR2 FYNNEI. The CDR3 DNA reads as TGTGCCAGCAGTGAACGTGGGGGGGGCGGAGATACGCAGTATTTT. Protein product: CASSERGGGGDTQYF.

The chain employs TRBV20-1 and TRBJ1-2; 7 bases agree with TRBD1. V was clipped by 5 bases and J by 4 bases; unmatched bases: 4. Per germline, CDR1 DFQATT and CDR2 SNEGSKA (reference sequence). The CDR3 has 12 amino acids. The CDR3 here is CSAEQGSYGYTF. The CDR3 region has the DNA TGCAGTGCTGAACAGGGGAGCTATGGCTACACCTTC.